The clone carrying this TCR beta chain came up once. The target antigen is unknown. From germline, CDR1 is SGHKS and CDR2 YYEKEE (reference sequence). This CDR3 contains 15 residues. J gave up 0 bases and V 4 bases, and 6 bases lay outside the gene matches. This sample is part of a study of OX40 agonist ivuxolimab in advanced cancers. On the study more broadly: Participants averaged about 66 years of age (range about 23 to 79) and were over 75% male. Therapy given before enrollment (anti-PD-1, anti-PD-L1 or anti-CTLA-4) was allowed, and around 40% had some.

Only in-frame clones appear in the TCRdb table, and some are missing; sequencing was by immunoSEQ multiplex PCR. Among 80,000 or so clones listed, around 91% were seen once. The study, taken as a whole, reports: More expanded clones were found, on average, in CD8+ than in CD4+ T cells. Dosing at 0.1 to 3.0 mg/kg was accompanied by clonal expansion of CD4+ and CD8+ blood T cells by week 6.

The sample here was CD4+ or CD8+ T cells sorted from blood, taken in a trial of the OX40 agonist ivuxolimab. The sequence was collected from an adult with an advanced solid tumor such as melanoma, head and neck, liver or kidney cancer. The rearrangement links TRBV5-5 to TRBJ1-1; 7 bases agree with TRBD1. The chain's CDR3 is CASSITGAVNTEAFF. The CDR3 nucleotides are TGTGCCAGCAGCATCACAGGGGCAGTGAACACTGAAGCTTTCTTT.